Shown below are 20 T cell receptor beta chains from a single sample sequenced in a study of blood T cell repertoires in COVID-19. Measured with immunoSEQ multiplex PCR; TCRdb has only the in-frame clones, and not every one. The sample carries 60,000 to 70,000 clones, about 82% recorded once. The specimen sequenced was peripheral blood. Source of these receptors: a human donor in a cohort sampled during active COVID-19.

The V call is TRBV3-1 (or the pseudogene TRBV3-2), the J call TRBJ1-1, with unresolved D. V lost 4 bases and J 2 bases, leaving 14 bases between the germline ends. Germline CDR1 LGHDT, CDR2 YNNKEL (reference sequence). CDR3 length equals 15 residues. The CDR3 reads CASSPPRRVNTEAFF. CDR3 nucleotide sequence: TGTGCCAGCAGCCCTCCCCGACGGGTAAACACTGAAGCTTTCTTT.

This clone appeared a single time. V usage is TRBV18 and J usage is TRBJ1-6, with 9 bases aligning to TRBD1. Trimming removed 4 bases from V and 2 bases from J; junction bases left unmatched: 6. The CDR3 runs 17 residues. Germline V gives CDR1 KGHSH, CDR2 LQKENI. CDR3 DNA: TGTGCCAGCTCACTCAGGACAGGGGATCCCTATAATTCACCCCTCCACTTT. This codes for CASSLRTGDPYNSPLHF.

The rearrangement uses TRBV29-1 and TRBJ1-1; the D is unclear. The CDR3 runs 14 residues. Per germline, CDR1 SQVTM and CDR2 ANQGSEA. V was trimmed by 2 bases and J by 1 base, leaving 11 bases between them. CDR3 sequence reads: CSVEWRHRNTEAFF. The CDR3 bases are TGCAGCGTTGAATGGAGGCACAGGAACACTGAAGCTTTCTTT.

The chain has TRBV6-5 and TRBJ2-3; 7 bases align to TRBD1. CDR1 and CDR2 from the germline V gene are MNHEY and SVGAGI. V dropped 6 bases and J dropped 1; count of bases not matched to a gene: 7. The CDR3 is 15 residues long. Written as DNA, the CDR3 is TGTGCCAGCAGGGCCGACAGGGCACGCACAGATACGCAGTATTTT. Amino acids: CASRADRARTDTQYF.

This chain uses TRBV6-2 or TRBV6-3 with TRBJ2-3; D call uncertain. Trimming left V 5 bases short and J 2 bases short, with 11 bases between. The germline V gene has CDR1 MNHEY and CDR2 SVGEGT. This CDR3 comprises 14 residues. CDR3 in amino acids: CASSIRRFTDTQYF. The DNA of the CDR3 is TGTGCCAGCAGTATACGGAGATTCACAGATACGCAGTATTTT.

The gene calls are TRBV6-1 and TRBJ1-6, with no clear D. V lost 1 base and J lost 6, with 10 bases in between. The CDR3 runs 15 residues. Per the germline V gene, CDR1 is MNHNS and CDR2 is SASEGT. The CDR3 coding sequence is TGTGCCAGCAGTGAAGTGGAGGCAGGTAATTCACCCCTCCACTTT. It codes for CASSEVEAGNSPLHF.

V is TRBV18 and J is TRBJ1-5, with D possibly being TRBD1 (5 bases). With 3 bases removed from V and 5 bases from J, the gap between germline ends came to 8 bases. The germline gives CDR1 KGHSH, CDR2 LQKENI. This CDR3 is built from 13 residues. CDR3 nucleotides: TGTGCCAGCTCACCGAGCAGGGATCAGCCCCAGCATTTT. The encoded protein is CASSPSRDQPQHF.

The V call is TRBV5-5, the J call TRBJ2-2; TRBD1 matches 7 bases. Germline CDR1 reads SGHKS; CDR2 reads YYEKEE (reference sequence). The trim removed 1 base at V and 3 bases at J, leaving 0 bases unmatched. This CDR3 region has 14 residues. CDR3 loop: CASSLTGDTGELFF. The CDR3 bases are TGTGCCAGCAGCTTGACAGGGGACACCGGGGAGCTGTTTTTT.

This rearrangement joins TRBV7-2 to TRBJ1-1, with no clear D. Germline V lookup: CDR1 SGHTA, CDR2 FQGNSA. With 1 base removed from V and 3 bases from J, the gap between germline ends came to 12 bases. This CDR3 region has 15 residues. The CDR3: CASSLDGAPDTEAFF. CDR3 sequence (DNA): TGTGCCAGCAGCTTAGACGGAGCCCCGGACACTGAAGCTTTCTTT.

V usage is TRBV10-2 and J usage is TRBJ1-4; the D is unclear. V lost 4 bases and J 5 bases, leaving 5 bases between the germline ends. The CDR3 consists of 12 residues. Germline CDR1 WSHSY, CDR2 SAAADI. The CDR3 is CASSGRNEKLFF. The DNA for the CDR3 is TGCGCCAGCAGTGGGAGAAATGAAAAACTGTTTTTT.

The chain links TRBV5-6 to TRBJ2-7; no firm D call. Trimming stripped 0 bases from V and 9 bases from J, with 25 bases between. Germline V gene sequence: CDR1 SGHDT, CDR2 YYEEEE. The CDR3 runs to 17 residues. This CDR3 is CASSLAGGLSSPPGQYF. The CDR3 bases are TGTGCCAGCAGCTTGGCCGGCGGATTATCCTCCCCCCCGGGGCAGTACTTC.

This clone was observed once. This rearrangement joins TRBV7-9 to TRBJ2-3, with D tentatively TRBD2 (6 bases). The CDR3 runs to 15 residues. Trimming took off 3 bases at V and 6 bases at J, with 16 bases between the two ends. Germline loops: CDR1 SEHNR, CDR2 FQNEAQ (reference sequence). CDR3 residues: CASSLLALNGDTQYF. The CDR3 DNA is TGTGCCAGCAGCTTGCTAGCGCTTAACGGGGATACGCAGTATTTT.

This chain links TRBV18 with TRBJ2-1, with 7 bases matching TRBD1. Germline trimming cut 6 bases from V and 5 bases from J; bases unmatched to any gene: 10. Germline V gives CDR1 KGHSH, CDR2 LQKENI. The CDR3 has 15 amino acids. The DNA of the CDR3 is TGTGCCAGCTCTCCCGACAGGGCCGGGCACAATGAGCAGTTCTTC. Translating it yields CASSPDRAGHNEQFF. Filled out from reference TRBV18 and TRBJ2-1, the complete variable domain reads NAGVMQNPRHLVRRRGQEARLRCSPMKGHSHVYWYRQLPEEGLKFMVYLQKENIIDESGMPKERFSAEFPKEGPSILRIQQVVRGDSAAYFCASSPDRAGHNEQFFGPGTRLTVL.

The chain couples TRBV5-6 to TRBJ2-7; 7 bases line up with TRBD1. The junction had 7 bases not matched to a gene; V was cut back by 3 bases and J by 4 bases. This CDR3 is 14 amino acids long. CDR1 and CDR2 from the germline V gene are SGHDT and YYEEEE. The CDR3 sequence is CASSSLSGGYEQYF. The CDR3 coding sequence is TGTGCCAGCAGCTCTCTCTCAGGGGGATACGAGCAGTACTTC.

The chain combines TRBV28 with TRBJ2-7; TRBD1 aligns across 8 bases. The CDR3 sequence is 13 residues long. Germline V lookup: CDR1 MDHEN, CDR2 SYDVKM. The V gene end was trimmed by 6 bases and the J gene end by 7 bases; junction bases not matched to a gene: 8. The CDR3 spells CASSFQGAEEQYF. The CDR3 DNA reads TGTGCCAGCAGCTTCCAGGGGGCGGAGGAGCAGTACTTC.

The rearrangement links TRBV7-3 to TRBJ1-1; D may be TRBD1 (5 bases). The CDR3 runs 13 residues. Trimming removed 1 base at V and 5 bases at J, with 8 bases between. Germline V gives CDR1 SGHTA, CDR2 FQGTGA. CDR3 bases: TGTGCCAGCAGCTTAATGGGGGGAACTGAAGCTTTCTTT. Translated: CASSLMGGTEAFF.

This chain uses TRBV2 with TRBJ2-3; TRBD1 matches 8 bases. V shed 6 bases, J shed 2 bases, and the junction held 4 bases outside the gene matches. Per germline, CDR1 SNHLY and CDR2 FYNNEI. The CDR3 covers 14 residues. Here the CDR3 reads CASSRDRNTDTQYF. The DNA of the CDR3 is TGTGCCAGCAGCCGGGACAGGAACACAGATACGCAGTATTTT. The full variable domain, its missing parts supplied by reference TRBV2 and TRBJ2-3, is EPEVTQTPSHQVTQMGQEVILRCVPISNHLYFYWYRQILGQKVEFLVSFYNNEISEKSEIFDDQFSVERPDGSNFTLKIRSTKLEDSAMYFCASSRDRNTDTQYFGPGTRLTVL.

V gene TRBV7-8 combines with J gene TRBJ1-4; D might be TRBD1 (5 bases). The V gene lost 5 bases and the J gene lost 0 bases, with 22 bases spanning the gap. The germline V gene encodes CDR1 SGHVS and CDR2 FQNEAQ. The CDR3 consists of 19 residues. The CDR3 DNA follows: TGTGCCAGCAGCCCCCTATTCACAAAGGGACTCGCAACTAATGAAAAACTGTTTTTT. It is translated as CASSPLFTKGLATNEKLFF. The whole variable domain, remainder taken from reference TRBV7-8 and TRBJ1-4, is GAGVSQSPRYKVAKRGQDVALRCDPISGHVSLFWYQQALGQGPEFLTYFQNEAQLDKSGLPSDRFFAERPEGSVSTLKIQRTQQEDSAVYLCASSPLFTKGLATNEKLFFGSGTQLSVL.

The rearrangement joins TRBV7-8 to TRBJ2-7; TRBD2 agrees at 9 bases. Germline CDR1 reads SGHVS; CDR2 reads FQNEAQ. CDR3 size: 16 residues. V was clipped by 5 bases and J by 0 bases; unmatched bases: 8. CDR3: CASSPIRRGGSYEQYF. CDR3 DNA sequence: TGTGCCAGCAGCCCAATTAGGCGGGGGGGCTCCTACGAGCAGTACTTC.

V and J are TRBV24-1 and TRBJ2-2; TRBD2 might be the D (5 bases). This CDR3 is built from 14 residues. The germline V and J ends were trimmed by 9 bases and 4 bases, with 14 bases remaining between them. Per the germline V gene, CDR1 is KGHDR and CDR2 is SFDVKD. This chain's CDR3 is CATSPRASTGELFF. The CDR3 coding sequence is TGTGCCACCTCCCCGAGGGCCAGCACCGGGGAGCTGTTTTTT.